The clone carrying this T cell receptor (beta chain) was observed a few times. Its cognate antigen is unknown. The sample's time point: patch test 1, 2 weeks after DPC sensitization. Stated treatment: therapeutic diphenylcyclopropenone sensitization with weekly scalp DPC. TCRdb re-called the RACE reads with MiXCR, one entry per CDR3 protein. The profile covers 84,000 or so distinct CDR3 sequences, with over 9.5% appearing a single time and 2% to 2.5% taken by the ten largest. The record originates from a study of human T cells and chemical hapten exposure. Study background: The study patch tested 0.01% DPC on the upper back and read results at 6 days. General study findings and limits: Expanded TCRs created a significantly greater count of big CDR3 similarity clusters than controls did.

Germline CDR1 SGDLS, CDR2 YYNGEE. V was clipped by 7 bases and J by 4 bases; unmatched bases: 9. The CDR3 spans 14 residues. The chain recombines TRBV9 with TRBJ2-3; 7 bases are shared with TRBD2. Sequenced material: whole blood, taken in connection with sensitization to the hapten diphenylcyclopropenone (DPC). The sequence derives from a man aged 40-49 years with alopecia areata. Some clones in this sample may be carry-over from other donors' samples. CDR3 sequence reads: CASQGGRIADTQYF. DNA for the CDR3: TGTGCCAGCCAAGGCGGGAGAATCGCAGATACGCAGTATTTT.